One and the same sample provided the 19 T cell receptor beta chains below, sequenced in a study of blood T cells in healthy people across ages. Next came a second PCR, run for about 7 to 12 cycles, which used a sample-barcoded 5' primer along with a J-beta primer mix. TCRdb processed the 5' RACE reads anew with MiXCR; each CDR3 protein has one entry. The sample consists of roughly 640,000 distinct CDR3 sequences, less than 35% of them appearing once. Material for sequencing was blood. Receptors originate from a woman aged 80 or older in good health.

The chain recombines TRBV5-1 with TRBJ2-3; no clear D. The CDR3 runs 17 residues. V gave up 0 bases and J gave up 3 bases, with 17 bases separating them. Germline assignment: CDR1 SGHRS and CDR2 YFSETQ. The CDR3 sequence is CASSLEGRNGATDTQYF. CDR3 nucleotide sequence: TGCGCCAGCAGCTTGGAGGGCAGGAACGGAGCTACAGATACGCAGTATTTT.

Ten or more counts support this clonotype. The rearrangement links TRBV7-2 to TRBJ2-3, with 10 bases fitting TRBD2. The CDR3 has 15 residues. Germline CDR1 SGHTA, CDR2 FQGNSA. With 2 bases clipped from V and 6 bases from J, the junction kept 5 bases outside the gene matches. CDR3 sequence: CASSLPRTSGDTQYF. In DNA, the CDR3 is TGTGCCAGCAGCTTACCCCGGACTAGCGGCGATACGCAGTATTTT.

This clonotype has only a few counts. CDR3 region: CASSLLLAGGQDEQYF. The CDR3 DNA sequence: TGTGCCAGCAGCTTACTCCTAGCGGGGGGGCAAGATGAGCAGTACTTC. The genes are TRBV7-6 and TRBJ2-5; 12 bases are a match to TRBD2. J lost 11 bases, V lost 2 bases, and 12 bases had no gene match. The germline CDR1 and CDR2 sequences are SGHVS and FNYEAQ. The length of the CDR3 is 16 residues.

This clonotype was seen only a few times. A read error is possible here, since a much larger clone lies one base away. V and J are TRBV6-1 and TRBJ2-7; TRBD1 matches 8 bases. This CDR3 spans 15 amino acids. Per the germline V gene, CDR1 is MNHNS and CDR2 is SASEGT. The CDR3 sequence: CANSEWIDRGYEQYF. The DNA of the CDR3 is TGTGCCAACAGTGAATGGATAGACAGGGGTTACGAGCAGTACTTC.

This clonotype came up once. The chain is built from TRBV12-3 or TRBV12-4 and TRBJ1-2; 12 bases agree with TRBD1. The CDR3 length is 14 residues. V lost 6 bases to trimming and J lost 8 bases; unmatched junction nucleotides: 7. The CDR3 loop reads CASRPGQGARGYTF. The CDR3 DNA sequence: TGTGCCAGCAGGCCGGGACAGGGGGCGAGGGGCTACACCTTC.

This clonotype was counted a few times. V gene TRBV2 combines with J gene TRBJ1-4; D is unresolved. Germline V gene sequence: CDR1 SNHLY, CDR2 FYNNEI. V was trimmed by 4 bases and J by 6 bases, leaving 18 bases between them. The CDR3 has 16 residues. CDR3 DNA sequence: TGTGCCAGCAGTGGGCATTACGGACCGAGGGATGAAAAACTGTTTTTT. Translation gives CASSGHYGPRDEKLFF.

This clonotype showed up many times. This chain links TRBV2 with TRBJ2-7; possibly TRBD2 for D (6 bases). The V gene lost 6 bases and the J gene lost 0 bases, with 12 bases spanning the gap. The CDR3 has 14 residues. From germline, CDR1 is SNHLY and CDR2 FYNNEI. Here the CDR3 DNA reads TGTGCCAGCAGCCCTAGGACTAACTCCTACGAGCAGTACTTC. This gives the protein CASSPRTNSYEQYF.

This clonotype has just a few counts. Because the CDR3's place on the DNA is in doubt, the DNA is left out and the CDR3 is given as listed by TCRdb. V gene TRBV12-3 or TRBV12-4 combines with J gene TRBJ2-1; the D call in the table, TRBD1, was not verified against the DNA. The CDR3 spans 14 amino acids, including both terminal residues. The CDR3 here is CASSSSGQGDEQFF.

V usage is TRBV6-5 and J usage is TRBJ2-1; possibly TRBD2 for D (6 bases). Germline values: CDR1 MNHEY, CDR2 SVGAGI. The CDR3 loop spans 14 amino acids. The germline V and J ends were trimmed by 6 bases and 3 bases, with 12 bases remaining between them. The CDR3 DNA sequence: TGTGCCAGCAGGCCCTCCGGGGGCTACAATGAGCAGTTCTTC. It translates to CASRPSGGYNEQFF.

With regard to this clonotype: Just one base apart from a much larger clone, this may be a read error. The chain joins TRBV7-8 to TRBJ2-7; TRBD2 matches 9 bases. The V gene end was trimmed by 1 base and the J gene end by 5 bases; junction bases not matched to a gene: 9. Germline-derived CDR1 and CDR2 are SGHVS and FQNEAQ. This CDR3 is built from 16 residues. For the CDR3, the DNA is TGTGCCAGCAGCTTAGTAGGCGGGGGGGACGTCCACGAGCAGTACTTC. This translates into CASSLVGGGDVHEQYF.

This clonotype showed up just a few times. The chain uses TRBV18 and TRBJ1-4; D is perhaps TRBD1 (6 bases). The ends were cut back, 5 bases at V and 8 bases at J, with 12 bases in the middle. CDR3 length: 13 residues. CDR1 is KGHSH, CDR2 LQKENI, per germline. CDR3 sequence (DNA): TGTGCCAGCTCAAGGGGGGCGGCGGAAAAACTGTTTTTT. It yields the protein CASSRGAAEKLFF.

This clonotype was seen many times. This chain uses TRBV7-9 with TRBJ1-6; D is undetermined. The germline gives CDR1 SEHNR, CDR2 FQNEAQ (reference sequence). The V end lost 4 bases, the J end lost 7 bases, and 11 bases lay between the germline ends. CDR3 size: 14 residues. CDR3: CASSSVAGNSPLHF. The DNA for the CDR3 is TGTGCCAGCAGCTCCGTGGCTGGGAATTCACCCCTCCACTTT.

On this clonotype: A much larger clone lies one base from this, so it may be a read error. The gene calls are TRBV7-2 and TRBJ1-2; no definite D call. The CDR3 consists of 14 residues. Germline values: CDR1 SGHTA, CDR2 FQGNSA. V was trimmed by 3 bases and J by 0 bases, leaving 8 bases between them. This CDR3 reads CASSFPSSNYGYTF. The CDR3, as DNA: TGTGCCAGCAGCTTTCCATCCTCTAACTATGGCTACACCTTC.

This clonotype was observed a handful of times. A read error may explain this, as a much larger clone is one base away. The gene calls are TRBV12-3 or TRBV12-4 and TRBJ2-5; D possibly corresponds to TRBD1 (5 bases). This CDR3 comprises 13 residues. The germline V and J ends were trimmed by 6 bases and 5 bases, with 13 bases remaining between them. CDR3 in amino acids: CASRFSQGETQYF. Here the CDR3 DNA reads TGTGCCAGCAGGTTCTCTCAGGGTGAGACCCAGTACTTC.

This clonotype showed up many times. V is TRBV12-3 or TRBV12-4 and J is TRBJ2-7, with D unclear. CDR3 size: 14 residues. V lost 5 bases and J 2 bases, leaving 13 bases between the germline ends. CDR3 DNA: TGTGCCAGCAGTCCCCCAACAGCTACCTACGAGCAGTACTTC. This sequence encodes CASSPPTATYEQYF.

This clonotype was picked up many times. The chain is built from TRBV29-1 and TRBJ2-1; perhaps D is TRBD1 or TRBD2 (5 bases each). CDR1 is SQVTM, CDR2 ANQGSEA, per germline. The CDR3 runs 13 residues. Deletions cut 2 bases from V and 9 bases from J, with 14 bases between. CDR3 sequence: CSVERGYKAEQFF. DNA for the CDR3: TGCAGCGTTGAACGGGGCTACAAGGCTGAGCAGTTCTTC.

Concerning this clonotype itself: A single base separates this from a much larger clone, so it may be a read error. V gene TRBV6-5 combines with J gene TRBJ1-2; D is ambiguous. The CDR3 is 15 residues long. CDR1 and CDR2 from the germline V gene are MNHEY and SVGAGI. This CDR3 reads CVSSYSSVFPYGYTF. For the CDR3, the DNA is TGTGTCAGCAGTTACTCGAGCGTCTTTCCCTATGGCTACACCTTC.

Comment on this clonotype: With only one base between it and a far larger clone, this is likely a read error. The rearrangement joins TRBV12-3 or TRBV12-4 to TRBJ1-2; 7 nucleotides agree with TRBD1. V lost 4 bases to trimming and J lost 6 bases; unmatched junction nucleotides: 5. The CDR3 has 13 amino acids. In nucleotides, the CDR3 is TGTGCCAGCAGTTCGACAGGGAGCCATGGCTACACCTTC. This codes for CASSSTGSHGYTF.

This chain joins TRBV6-5 and TRBJ1-5; TRBD1 might be the D (5 bases). Looked up from germline, CDR1 is MNHEY and CDR2 is SVGAGI. V lost 5 bases to trimming and J lost 7 bases, with 21 bases between them. The CDR3 totals 16 residues. The chain's CDR3 is CASSPLGRGNPQPQHF. The CDR3 DNA sequence: TGTGCCAGCAGTCCCCTGGGGCGGGGGAATCCCCAGCCCCAGCATTTT.